This is a list of T cell receptor beta chains from one sample in a study of T cells in Graves' hyperthyroidism and ophthalmopathy. In TCRdb, the multiplex PCR reads were re-called with MiXCR into one record per CDR3 protein. Here the sample spans about 690,000 distinct CDR3 sequences, around a sixth being singletons. The source material was blood. Every receptor here comes from a man between 45 and 60 years old with Graves' hyperthyroidism. Both conserved end residues are part of each CDR3. Fields, in order: J gene, V gene, D gene, clone size, CDR3 protein, CDR3 DNA. The D gene is left open where the match is weak. Not every row has a clone size; where given, it reads once, few, many or a size class.

TRBJ2-1 TRBV9 TRBD2 NA CASTLAGGSGNEQFF TGTGCCAGCACCCTAGCGGGAGGTTCCGGGAATGAGCAGTTCTTC
TRBJ2-3 TRBV2 TRBD2 many CASSEGVLAGGLTDTQYF TGTGCCAGCAGTGAAGGGGTTCTCGCGGGAGGTCTCACAGATACGCAGTATTTT
TRBJ2-7 TRBV4-2 NA NA CASSQSGSYEQYF TGTGCCAGCAGCCAGAGCGGATCCTACGAGCAGTACTTC
TRBJ2-5 TRBV6-1 NA NA CASSIGEQETQYF TGTGCCAGCAGTATTGGGGAACAAGAGACCCAGTACTTC
TRBJ2-1 TRBV6-2/TRBV6-3 NA NA CASSTTRQASNEQFF TGTGCCAGCAGCACAACACGACAGGCCTCTAATGAGCAGTTCTTC
TRBJ2-1 TRBV13 NA many CASSQGGQPNEQFF TGTGCCAGCAGCCAGGGGGGGCAGCCAAATGAGCAGTTCTTC
TRBJ1-2 TRBV6-1 NA few CASRKPRDGNYGYTF TGTGCCAGCAGGAAACCCAGGGATGGAAACTATGGCTACACCTTC
TRBJ1-5 TRBV28 NA many CASSFSSNQPQHF TGTGCCAGCAGTTTTTCCAGCAATCAGCCCCAGCATTTT
TRBJ1-1 TRBV24-1 TRBD1 many CATSDGDRGRTEAFF TGTGCCACCAGTGATGGGGACAGGGGAAGGACTGAAGCTTTCTTT
TRBJ1-1 TRBV7-8 NA few CASSLDRGAIAEAFF TGTGCCAGCAGCTTAGATCGGGGGGCTATCGCTGAAGCTTTCTTT
TRBJ1-1 TRBV18 TRBD1 many CASSPPTGITEAFF TGTGCCAGCTCACCCCCGACAGGGATCACTGAAGCTTTCTTT
TRBJ2-5 TRBV15 TRBD2 many CATSKGGRLETQYF TGTGCCACCAGCAAGGGAGGGAGACTGGAGACCCAGTACTTC
TRBJ1-1 TRBV30 NA many CAWRWTQGEAFF TGTGCCTGGAGATGGACTCAAGGGGAAGCTTTCTTT
TRBJ1-5 TRBV30 NA many CAWSRGTNQPQHF TGTGCCTGGAGCCGAGGGACCAATCAGCCCCAGCATTTT
TRBJ2-2 TRBV7-6 TRBD2 NA CASSLTLGLAGDTGELFF TGTGCCAGCAGCTTAACCCTAGGACTAGCGGGAGACACCGGGGAGCTGTTTTTT
TRBJ2-7 TRBV6-2/TRBV6-3 TRBD1 many CASSSAGTETYEQYF TGTGCCAGCAGCAGCGCCGGGACAGAGACCTACGAGCAGTACTTC